This TCR beta chain was obtained from a study of blood T cell repertoires in COVID-19. Study at large: COVID-19 samples from acute and convalescent phases originated in the United States, Italy and Spain. Nucleic acid was either cDNA or gDNA, and it came from T cells, B-cell-depleted T cells, or PBMCs.

The CDR3 is 17 residues long. V gave up 5 bases and J gave up 2 bases; unmatched junction bases: 7. Germline V gene sequence: CDR1 MNHNY, CDR2 SVGAGI (reference sequence). This clone appeared a single time. Authors' data handling: Researchers report that nucleated cell counts were estimated from reference gene primer amplification. The protocol was immunoSEQ multiplex PCR, while the TCRdb copy is restricted to in-frame clones and leaves out a portion. V, J and clone size reflect that table, while D and trimming were determined from the DNA. Among over 55,000 clones listed, 87% were seen once. The material sequenced was peripheral blood. V usage is TRBV6-6 and J usage is TRBJ2-1; TRBD2 matches 12 bases. The receptor was isolated from a man between 45 and 60 years old with active COVID-19. In DNA form, the CDR3 reads TGTGCCAGCAGTCAAAGACTAGCGGGAGTACCCTACAATGAGCAGTTCTTC. Translated: CASSQRLAGVPYNEQFF.